Below, 31 T cell receptor beta chains from the same sample are listed, as sequenced in a study of radiation and T cells in renal cell carcinoma. TCRdb's copy holds only in-frame clones and misses some; the assay was immunoSEQ multiplex PCR. The sample holds more than 65,000 clones, 65% to 90% seen once. The time point denotes: blood 2 weeks post-SBRT. Treatment in this sample: 15 Gy SBRT to primary tumor, nephrectomy 4 weeks later. The specimen was blood, collected from a patient whose treatment included radiotherapy and nephrectomy. The receptors originated from a woman aged 50 to 60 with renal cell carcinoma.

The CDR3 loop reads CASSQDSDSYEQYF. CDR3 DNA sequence: TGTGCCAGCAGCCAAGATTCCGACAGCTACGAGCAGTACTTC. The V and J genes are TRBV4-2 and TRBJ2-7, with D tentatively TRBD1 (5 bases). V was clipped by 0 bases and J by 3 bases, with 9 bases between them. This CDR3 contains 14 residues. Germline CDR1 and CDR2: LGHNA and YNFKEQ.

The chain links TRBV28 to TRBJ1-2, with unresolved D. CDR3 size: 12 residues. V dropped 4 bases and J dropped 1 base, with 4 bases sitting between them. Germline CDR1 MDHEN, CDR2 SYDVKM. The CDR3 coding sequence is TGTGCCAGCAGTTGGATTAACTATGGCTACACCTTC. Protein: CASSWINYGYTF.

In this sample, this clone turned up once. V and J are TRBV6-1 and TRBJ2-2; 7 bases fit TRBD2. V shed 2 bases, J shed 6 bases, and the junction held 6 bases outside the gene matches. The CDR3 runs to 15 residues. Germline-derived CDR1 and CDR2 are MNHNS and SASEGT. CDR3 protein: CASSEQGGLAGELFF. The CDR3 DNA sequence: TGTGCCAGCAGTGAACAGGGAGGGCTTGCCGGGGAGCTGTTTTTT.

This clone was found once. The chain links TRBV5-5 to TRBJ2-2, with 9 bases aligning to TRBD1. The trim removed 4 bases at V and 7 bases at J, leaving 5 bases unmatched. The CDR3 runs 14 residues. Germline CDR1 is SGHKS and CDR2 is YYEKEE (reference sequence). This chain's CDR3 is CASSTGGAGGELFF. The CDR3 DNA reads TGTGCCAGCAGCACAGGGGGCGCCGGCGGGGAGCTGTTTTTT.

The rearrangement uses TRBV27 and TRBJ2-1; 8 bases match TRBD1. Germline assignment: CDR1 MNHEY and CDR2 SMNVEV (reference sequence). This CDR3 is built from 12 residues. V shed 6 bases and J 9 bases; nucleotides not matched to a gene: 4. CDR3 protein: CASSHDRGEQFF. The CDR3 DNA reads TGTGCCAGCAGCCACGACAGGGGTGAGCAGTTCTTC.

The chain employs TRBV5-4 and TRBJ1-3, with D unclear. Per germline, CDR1 SGHNT and CDR2 YYREEE (reference sequence). The CDR3 has 15 amino acids. Trimming removed 4 bases at V and 1 base at J, with 12 bases between. CDR3 bases: TGTGCCAGCAGCCCCTCGTCCAAATCTGGAAACACCATATATTTT. This sequence encodes CASSPSSKSGNTIYF.

The chain has TRBV4-3 and TRBJ2-7; D not certain. Germline V gives CDR1 LGHNA, CDR2 YSLEER. This CDR3 region has 15 residues. The V end was cut by 4 bases, the J end by 2 bases, with 15 bases between. The CDR3 spells CASSPGPSQAYEQYF. The CDR3 DNA follows: TGCGCCAGCAGCCCTGGACCCTCTCAGGCCTACGAGCAGTACTTC.

The chain recombines TRBV7-9 with TRBJ2-1; 10 bases align to TRBD2. Losses at the gene ends were 4 bases for V and 10 bases for J; bases not matched to a gene: 1. The CDR3 is 12 amino acids. Germline loops: CDR1 SEHNR, CDR2 FQNEAQ (reference sequence). The CDR3 DNA is TGTGCCAGCAGCTCGGGACTAGCGGAGCAGTTCTTC. Residues: CASSSGLAEQFF.

The V gene is TRBV4-3, the J gene TRBJ1-4; D perhaps matches TRBD1 (5 bases). The CDR3 runs to 16 residues. Germline assignment: CDR1 LGHNA and CDR2 YSLEER. V lost 1 base and J lost 5, with 14 bases in between. The CDR3, as DNA: TGCGCCAGCAGCCAAGGCTACAGGATCACGAATGAAAAACTGTTTTTT. It specifies CASSQGYRITNEKLFF.

This clone was recorded a few times. Other DNA sequences in this specimen translate into the identical CDR3. The chain couples TRBV27 to TRBJ1-6; D unclear. V lost 2 bases and J lost 7, with 6 bases in between. This CDR3 contains 13 residues. CDR1 and CDR2 (germline): MNHEY, SMNVEV (reference sequence). CDR3 nucleotides: TGTGCCAGCAGTTTAGTAGGGAATTCACCCCTCCACTTT. Translating it yields CASSLVGNSPLHF.

V is TRBV5-1 and J is TRBJ2-2; D is possibly TRBD2 (5 bases). Trimming took off 0 bases at V and 4 bases at J, with 13 bases between the two ends. CDR3 length: 16 residues. The germline V gene encodes CDR1 SGHRS and CDR2 YFSETQ. The CDR3 DNA is TGCGCCAGCAGCTTGGCCTTGCGGGTTGGCACCGGGGAGCTGTTTTTT. Translating gives CASSLALRVGTGELFF.

The CDR3 is CASSCPRKQGLTYEQYF. Written as DNA, the CDR3 is TGTGCCAGCAGCTGCCCCCGGAAACAGGGTCTCACCTACGAGCAGTACTTC. This chain uses TRBV5-7 with TRBJ2-7; weak D call: TRBD1 (6 bases). TRBV5-7 is classed as an ORF, of uncertain function. The CDR3 is 17 amino acids. V lost 3 bases, J lost 2 bases, and 21 bases lay in between.

The chain joins TRBV7-9 to TRBJ1-1; D is uncertain. The V end was cut by 1 base, the J end by 7 bases, with 10 bases between. Germline V CDR1 and CDR2: SEHNR, FQNEAQ (reference sequence). This CDR3 contains 13 residues. CDR3: CASSLEPPNEAFF. CDR3 in DNA: TGTGCCAGCAGCTTAGAGCCGCCCAATGAAGCTTTCTTT.

The chain links TRBV7-8 to TRBJ1-2; 7 nucleotides align to TRBD1. There are 13 residues in the CDR3. The V segment lost 5 bases and the J segment 4 bases; nucleotides outside the gene matches: 4. Germline lookup yields CDR1 SGHVS and CDR2 FQNEAQ. CDR3 nucleotide sequence: TGTGCCAGCAGCGAGACAGGGTTCTATGGCTACACCTTC. It codes for CASSETGFYGYTF.

The chain uses TRBV7-9 and TRBJ1-1; TRBD1 aligns across 7 bases. The CDR3 totals 17 residues. CDR1 and CDR2 from the germline V gene are SEHNR and FQNEAQ (reference sequence). Trimming took 1 base from V and 0 from J; bases not matched to a gene: 8. The DNA of the CDR3 is TGTGCCAGCAGCTTAGGCCGACAGGGATGGATGAACACTGAAGCTTTCTTT. Amino acids: CASSLGRQGWMNTEAFF.

This clone was seen a single time. The chain has TRBV5-4 and TRBJ1-3, with TRBD1 as a possible D gene (6 bases). Between the trimmed V and J ends, which lost 5 bases and 4 bases, there was a span of 13 bases. CDR3 length equals 14 residues. The V gene's germline CDR1 is SGHNT and CDR2 YYREEE (reference sequence). The CDR3 protein is CASRAAGTGNTIYF. CDR3 sequence (DNA): TGTGCCAGCAGAGCTGCAGGGACAGGAAACACCATATATTTT.

V and J are TRBV7-9 and TRBJ2-7; no definite D call. V lost 3 bases, J lost 4 bases, and 7 bases lay in between. Germline V gene data show CDR1 as SEHNR and CDR2 as FQNEAQ (reference sequence). CDR3 length: 12 residues. Here the CDR3 DNA reads TGTGCCAGCAGCTTTACTCAGTACGAGCAGTACTTC. It yields the protein CASSFTQYEQYF.

The V gene is TRBV6-1, the J gene TRBJ2-6, with 8 bases matching TRBD1. CDR1 is MNHNS and CDR2 is SASEGT in the germline V gene. CDR3 length: 15 residues. CDR3 coding DNA: TGTGGCCTCCGGGACAGGATGACTGGGGCCAACGTCCTGACTTTC. Translation: CGLRDRMTGANVLTF.

This clone was observed a single time. DNA of the CDR3: TGTGCCAGCAGCTTGGATCCCCCTTCCTACGAGCAGTACTTC. Amino acid sequence: CASSLDPPSYEQYF. This chain uses TRBV5-5 with TRBJ2-7; no reliable D call. The CDR3 totals 14 residues. Germline assignment: CDR1 SGHKS and CDR2 YYEKEE (reference sequence). Trimming took off 0 bases at V and 1 base at J, with 8 bases between the two ends.

The J gene is TRBJ2-1, the V gene TRBV28, with 7 bases that match TRBD2. CDR1 is MDHEN and CDR2 is SYDVKM in the germline V gene. Trimming took 4 bases from V and 4 from J; bases not matched to a gene: 10. The length of the CDR3 is 16 residues. CDR3 coding DNA: TGTGCCAGCAGTTCCGGGACTACGGAATTATACAATGAGCAGTTCTTC. It encodes CASSSGTTELYNEQFF.

The rearrangement links TRBV10-1 to TRBJ1-5, with D unresolved. V was cut by 11 bases and J by 4 bases, with 3 bases left in between. Germline-derived CDR1 and CDR2 are WNHNN and SYGVQD (reference sequence). CDR3 length: 9 amino acids. In nucleotides, the CDR3 is TGCGCCCTTAATCAGCCCCAGCATTTT. Translated: CALNQPQHF.

The rearrangement joins TRBV18 to TRBJ2-7; 11 bases line up with TRBD2. Germline V gene sequence: CDR1 KGHSH, CDR2 LQKENI. The CDR3 contains 16 residues. The junction had 14 bases not matched to a gene; V was cut back by 3 bases and J by 10 bases. This CDR3 reads CASSPNSGREAAQQYF. CDR3 DNA: TGTGCCAGCTCACCTAATAGCGGGAGGGAGGCGGCCCAACAGTACTTC. Based on the CDR3 plus reference TRBV18 and TRBJ2-7, the full variable domain is NAGVMQNPRHLVRRRGQEARLRCSPMKGHSHVYWYRQLPEEGLKFMVYLQKENIIDESGMPKERFSAEFPKEGPSILRIQQVVRGDSAAYFCASSPNSGREAAQQYFGPGTRLTVT.

This chain uses TRBV19 with TRBJ2-3; D is unresolved. V shed 0 bases and J shed 3 bases, with 10 bases lying between them. CDR1 and CDR2 (germline): LNHDA, SQIVND (reference sequence). CDR3 size: 15 residues. CDR3 region: CASSIERSGTDTQYF. The DNA for the CDR3 is TGTGCCAGTAGTATAGAACGGAGTGGGACAGATACGCAGTATTTT.

This rearrangement joins TRBV10-3 to TRBJ2-1; 8 bases match TRBD1. Germline CDR1 is ENHRY and CDR2 is SYGVKD. The CDR3 is 16 amino acids. The V and J ends lost 5 bases and 1 base, in that order; junction bases with no gene match: 7. The DNA for the CDR3 is TGTGCCATCAGTTCCCCCGGACAGGGATCCTACAATGAGCAGTTCTTC. It yields the protein CAISSPGQGSYNEQFF.

The chain uses TRBV5-1 and TRBJ2-1; TRBD2 agrees at 14 bases. There are 18 residues in the CDR3. CDR1 SGHRS and CDR2 YFSETQ come from the germline V gene. V lost 3 bases and J lost 5; bases outside the gene matches: 10. The CDR3 sequence: CASSSGTSGRVGNNEQFF. CDR3 nucleotide sequence: TGCGCCAGCAGCTCCGGGACTAGCGGGAGAGTAGGGAACAATGAGCAGTTCTTC. The entire variable domain, with the rest obtained from reference TRBV5-1 and TRBJ2-1, is as follows: KAGVTQTPRYLIKTRGQQVTLSCSPISGHRSVSWYQQTPGQGLQFLFEYFSETQRNKGNFPGRFSGRQFSNSRSEMNVSTLELGDSALYLCASSSGTSGRVGNNEQFFGPGTRLTVL.

This sequence joins TRBV15 and TRBJ1-4, with D hard to call. From germline, CDR1 is LNHNV and CDR2 YYDKDF (reference sequence). CDR3 length equals 14 residues. Trimming stripped 0 bases from V and 5 bases from J, with 7 bases between. The CDR3 region is CATSRDRANEKLFF. Written as DNA, the CDR3 is TGTGCCACCAGCAGAGATAGGGCGAATGAAAAACTGTTTTTT.

This chain uses TRBV11-2 with TRBJ2-5; a weak D match, TRBD2 (5 bases). V was cut by 6 bases and J by 0 bases, with 14 bases left in between. The CDR3 sequence is 15 residues long. Germline V lookup: CDR1 SGHAT, CDR2 FQNNGV. The chain's CDR3 is CASSSGLLYQETQYF. CDR3 in DNA: TGTGCCAGCAGTTCTGGACTCCTGTACCAAGAGACCCAGTACTTC.

Concerning this clone itself: Within the sample, other DNA sequences also encode this same CDR3. The rearrangement uses TRBV5-1 and TRBJ2-5; D is possibly TRBD1 (5 bases). V shed 0 bases and J shed 3 bases, with 9 bases lying between them. The germline CDR1 and CDR2 sequences are SGHRS and YFSETQ. The CDR3 is made up of 14 amino acids. The CDR3 reads CASSLDGREETQYF. CDR3 DNA: TGCGCCAGCAGCTTGGACGGCAGGGAAGAGACCCAGTACTTC. Based on the CDR3 plus reference TRBV5-1 and TRBJ2-5, the full variable domain is KAGVTQTPRYLIKTRGQQVTLSCSPISGHRSVSWYQQTPGQGLQFLFEYFSETQRNKGNFPGRFSGRQFSNSRSEMNVSTLELGDSALYLCASSLDGREETQYFGPGTRLLVL.

CDR3 sequence: CASSWTGFHTEAFF. The CDR3 region has the DNA TGTGCCAGCAGTTGGACAGGGTTCCACACTGAAGCTTTCTTT. The chain joins TRBV21-1 to TRBJ1-1; TRBD1 is the table's D call and was not checked against the DNA. TRBV21-1 is annotated as a pseudogene. This CDR3 is 14 amino acids long.

The rearrangement uses TRBV19 and TRBJ2-3; possibly TRBD2 for D (5 bases). CDR3 length: 15 residues. The germline V gene encodes CDR1 LNHDA and CDR2 SQIVND (reference sequence). Trimming left V 6 bases short and J 2 bases short, with 15 bases between. The CDR3 spells CASRSTRLPTDTQYF. For the CDR3, the DNA is TGTGCCAGTAGATCTACGAGACTACCCACAGATACGCAGTATTTT.

V usage is TRBV9 and J usage is TRBJ2-5; 8 nucleotides align to TRBD1. The V segment lost 0 bases and the J segment 2 bases; nucleotides outside the gene matches: 3. From germline, CDR1 is SGDLS and CDR2 YYNGEE. The CDR3 consists of 15 residues. CDR3 protein: CASSVGDRGQETQYF. CDR3 nucleotides: TGTGCCAGCAGCGTAGGAGACAGGGGACAAGAGACCCAGTACTTC.